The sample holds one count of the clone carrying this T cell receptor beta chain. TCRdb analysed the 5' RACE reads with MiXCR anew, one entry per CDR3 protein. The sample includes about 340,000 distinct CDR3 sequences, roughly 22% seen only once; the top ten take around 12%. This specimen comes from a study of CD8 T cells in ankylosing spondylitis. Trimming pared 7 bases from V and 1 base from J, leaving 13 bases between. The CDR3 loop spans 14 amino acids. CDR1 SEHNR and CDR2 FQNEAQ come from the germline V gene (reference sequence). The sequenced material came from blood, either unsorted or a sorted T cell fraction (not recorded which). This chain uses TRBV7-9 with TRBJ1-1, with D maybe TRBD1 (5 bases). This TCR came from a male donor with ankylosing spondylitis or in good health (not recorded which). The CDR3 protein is CASTRQGGNTEAFF. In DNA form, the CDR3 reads TGTGCCAGCACTAGGCAGGGCGGGAACACTGAAGCTTTCTTT.